This T cell receptor (beta chain) was found in a study of blood T cell repertoires in COVID-19. Study context: Material from acute and convalescent COVID-19 was sourced from the United States, Italy and Spain. From T cells, B-cell-depleted T cells, or PBMCs came the material, which was cDNA or gDNA.

The junction had 5 bases not matched to a gene; V was cut back by 1 base and J by 0 bases. The CDR3 runs 16 residues. CDR1 and CDR2 (germline): SGDLS, YYNGEE. In the original analysis: Estimation of nucleated cell counts relied on the amplification of reference gene primers. Only in-frame clones appear in the TCRdb table, and some are missing; sequencing was by immunoSEQ multiplex PCR. D and trimming were read from the DNA, whereas the V and J calls and clone size are those reported in that table. The data show roughly 340,000 clones, about 90% seen once. The TCR originated in a woman aged 18-29 years who had recovered from COVID-19. The sample taken for sequencing was peripheral blood. The chain joins TRBV9 to TRBJ1-2; 8 bases map to TRBD1. CDR3 sequence: CASSVSTGDANYGYTF. The DNA of the CDR3 is TGTGCCAGCAGCGTATCGACAGGGGACGCTAACTATGGCTACACCTTC. Filled out from reference TRBV9 and TRBJ1-2, the complete variable domain reads DSGVTQTPKHLITATGQRVTLRCSPRSGDLSVYWYQQSLDQGLQFLIQYYNGEERAKGNILERFSAQQFPDLHSELNLSSLELGDSALYFCASSVSTGDANYGYTFGSGTRLTVV.